This TCR beta chain was recorded in a study of T-cell reconstitution after alpha-beta-depleted transplantation in children. Findings and limits, study-wide: As was reported, about two months after transplant, alpha-beta T cells came from several hundred expanded graft clones. Surviving recipient T cells and intrathymic progenitors accounted for some patients' high TCRbeta diversity at day 60.

Researchers prepared the TCRbeta library using unique molecular identifiers, the study reports. A single record per CDR3 protein comes from TCRdb applying MiXCR to the PCR reads. The table includes approximately 97,000 distinct CDR3 sequences, about 8% detected once. To note about this clonotype: Its matching antigen is unknown.

The TCR comes from a boy between 2 and 10 years old with acute lymphoblastic leukemia, due to receive a stem cell transplant. Specimen: PBMCs, collected before TCRalphabeta/CD19-depleted stem cell transplant.

CDR3 nucleotides: TGTGCCAGCAGTTTTGCTCGGCAGGGAGGAGATGAGCAGTTCTTC. Translation gives CASSFARQGGDEQFF. The chain couples TRBV6-5 to TRBJ2-1, with D maybe TRBD2 (6 bases). This CDR3 region has 15 residues. V was shortened by 4 bases and J by 8 bases, with 18 bases between the two germline ends. Germline assignment: CDR1 MNHEY and CDR2 SVGAGI.